These 17 T cell receptor beta chains were all obtained from the same sample, sequenced in a study of cytomegalovirus exposure and HLA in healthy donors. In the PCR, 60 Vbeta and 13 Jbeta primers were used. Libraries were prepared by immunoSEQ multiplex PCR; TCRdb keeps only in-frame clonotypes and omits some of them. This sample has around 140,000 clones, with more than 75% found just once. Sequencing input: PBMCs. The receptors originated from a woman between 40 and 50 years old in good health and CMV-seropositive.

The V gene is TRBV7-2, the J gene TRBJ1-2; D is possibly TRBD1 (5 bases). This CDR3 comprises 14 residues. From germline, CDR1 is SGHTA and CDR2 FQGNSA. Trimming cost V 2 bases and J 2 bases, with 9 bases left between them. CDR3: CASSLFQGNYGYTF. In nucleotides, the CDR3 is TGTGCCAGCAGCTTATTTCAGGGCAACTATGGCTACACCTTC.

The chain combines TRBV6-5 with TRBJ1-5; D might be TRBD1 (6 bases). The CDR3 spans 14 residues. Germline CDR1 and CDR2: MNHEY and SVGAGI. Trimming removed 8 bases from V and 2 bases from J, with 13 bases in between. The DNA of the CDR3 is TGTGCCAGCGAACAGGGCAGTGGCAATCAGCCCCAGCATTTT. Protein sequence: CASEQGSGNQPQHF.

The chain has TRBV28 and TRBJ2-7, with 9 bases lining up with TRBD1. CDR1 MDHEN and CDR2 SYDVKM come from the germline V gene. The length of the CDR3 is 15 residues. Germline trimming cut 5 bases from V and 6 bases from J; bases unmatched to any gene: 11. CDR3 DNA sequence: TGTGCCAGCAGTCCCCATAAGGGACAGGGTCCCGAGCAGTACTTC. It yields the protein CASSPHKGQGPEQYF.

The chain combines TRBV7-8 with TRBJ2-1; D may be TRBD2 (5 bases). V was cut by 2 bases and J by 0 bases, with 11 bases left in between. The CDR3 covers 16 residues. Germline assignment: CDR1 SGHVS and CDR2 FQNEAQ. The DNA for the CDR3 is TGTGCCAGCAGCTTAATACGGGGTCCCTCCTACAATGAGCAGTTCTTC. Translating gives CASSLIRGPSYNEQFF.

The rearrangement uses TRBV10-3 and TRBJ1-6, with TRBD1 matching over 9 bases. Germline lookup yields CDR1 ENHRY and CDR2 SYGVKD. Germline trimming cut 8 bases from V and 10 bases from J; bases unmatched to any gene: 6. The CDR3 length is 13 residues. This CDR3 is CAISSGQGSPLHF. Here the CDR3 DNA reads TGTGCCATCTCCTCGGGACAGGGCTCACCCCTCCACTTT.

V and J are TRBV7-2 and TRBJ1-2; D gene uncertain. The germline V and J ends were trimmed by 4 bases and 8 bases, with 17 bases remaining between them. The CDR3 runs 14 residues. CDR1 and CDR2 (germline): SGHTA, FQGNSA. The CDR3 loop reads CASSSTARGYGYTF. For the CDR3, the DNA is TGTGCCAGCAGCTCAACCGCCAGAGGCTACGGCTACACCTTC.

V usage is TRBV4-2 and J usage is TRBJ2-3, with 12 bases aligning to TRBD2. The V gene's germline CDR1 is LGHNA and CDR2 YNFKEQ. The CDR3 consists of 17 residues. After removal of 0 bases from V and 3 bases from J, the junction contained 4 bases not matched to a gene. As DNA, the CDR3 is TGTGCCAGCAGCCAAGATTGGCTAGCGGGAGGGACAGATACGCAGTATTTT. Translated: CASSQDWLAGGTDTQYF.

The chain uses TRBV29-1 and TRBJ2-5; D is perhaps TRBD2 (6 bases). Germline V gives CDR1 SQVTM, CDR2 ANQGSEA. The CDR3 is made up of 14 amino acids. The V end was cut by 6 bases, the J end by 11 bases, with 25 bases between. In DNA, the CDR3 is TGCAGCGTACCACTAGCTACCAGTCCCGAAGCGCAGTACTTC. Its translation is CSVPLATSPEAQYF.

The chain has TRBV11-2 and TRBJ2-7; a weak D match, TRBD2 (5 bases). Trimming took off 5 bases at V and 6 bases at J, with 14 bases between the two ends. CDR3 length: 13 amino acids. CDR1 and CDR2 (germline): SGHAT, FQNNGV. The CDR3 coding sequence is TGTGCCAGCAGCGTACAAGGAGGCCTCGAGCAGTACTTC. Translated: CASSVQGGLEQYF.

The chain recombines TRBV9 with TRBJ2-3; D is ambiguous. The CDR3 length is 14 residues. Germline loops: CDR1 SGDLS, CDR2 YYNGEE. V lost 2 bases, J lost 2 bases, and 9 bases lay in between. The CDR3: CASSVRTPTDTQYF. In DNA form, the CDR3 reads TGTGCCAGCAGCGTGAGAACCCCCACAGATACGCAGTATTTT.

J is TRBJ2-5 and V is TRBV4-1; 9 bases fit TRBD1. The end of the DNA is better explained by TRBJ2-7, so the J call may be wrong. This CDR3 spans 14 amino acids. The germline CDR1 and CDR2 sequences are MGHRA and YSYEKL. The CDR3 is CASSRGQGIYEQYF. In DNA, the CDR3 is TGCGCCAGCAGCCGTGGACAGGGGATCTACGAGCAGTACTTC.

The rearrangement joins TRBV30 to TRBJ2-7; 8 bases are shared with TRBD1. V dropped 2 bases and J dropped 6; count of bases not matched to a gene: 6. Per the germline V gene, CDR1 is GTSNPN and CDR2 is SVGIG (reference sequence). This CDR3 is 13 amino acids long. CDR3 nucleotide sequence: TGTGCCTGGAGTATGACAGGGGAGGCCGAGCAGTACTTC. Amino acid sequence: CAWSMTGEAEQYF.

The chain uses TRBV28 and TRBJ2-3, with D possibly matching TRBD2 (7 bases). Germline CDR1 and CDR2: MDHEN and SYDVKM. The germline V and J ends were trimmed by 5 bases and 8 bases, with 20 bases remaining between them. The CDR3 is 15 residues long. The CDR3 coding sequence is TGTGCCAGCAGTGGGGGGGGCGGGATGTCGCGTACGCAGTATTTT. This gives the protein CASSGGGGMSRTQYF. Looking up the rest from reference TRBV28 and TRBJ2-3 gives the full variable domain: DVKVTQSSRYLVKRTGEKVFLECVQDMDHENMFWYRQDPGLGLRLIYFSYDVKMKEKGDIPEGYSVSREKKERFSLILESASTNQTSMYLCASSGGGGMSRTQYFGPGTRLTVL.

The sample holds one count of this clone. This chain connects TRBV6-5 to TRBJ1-1; D is unclear. The CDR3 spans 14 residues. In germline, CDR1 is MNHEY, CDR2 SVGAGI. V dropped 5 bases and J dropped 1 base, with 11 bases sitting between them. In nucleotides, the CDR3 is TGTGCCAGCAGTCTCAGGAATCCGAACACTGAAGCTTTCTTT. Amino acids: CASSLRNPNTEAFF.

This CDR3 reads CASSYSGSGYYNEQFF. The CDR3 nucleotides read TGTGCCAGCAGTTACTCGGGTAGCGGGTACTACAATGAGCAGTTCTTC. The rearrangement links TRBV6-5 to TRBJ2-1; 7 bases agree with TRBD2. Germline assignment: CDR1 MNHEY and CDR2 SVGAGI. V lost 0 bases to trimming and J lost 3 bases; unmatched junction nucleotides: 5. The CDR3 covers 16 residues.

The chain employs TRBV6-4 and TRBJ2-1; D unclear. From germline, CDR1 is MRHNA and CDR2 SNTAGT. V was pared by 6 bases and J by 5 bases, with 11 bases between. This CDR3 region has 13 residues. The CDR3 loop reads CASSYGLNNEQFF. CDR3 DNA sequence: TGTGCCAGCAGCTATGGGCTTAACAATGAGCAGTTCTTC.

CDR3 coding DNA: TGCGCCAGCAGCCAAGCCCTCGGGGCAGCGGGAGGCGGGGGCGGGGAGCTGTTTTTT. Amino acids: CASSQALGAAGGGGGELFF. V is TRBV4-1 and J is TRBJ2-2; 9 bases agree with TRBD2. CDR1 and CDR2 from the germline V gene are MGHRA and YSYEKL. The trim removed 1 base at V and 7 bases at J, leaving 16 bases unmatched. The CDR3 has 19 amino acids.